Each of the 23 T cell receptor beta chains below was sequenced from the same sample in a study of T cells in women clearing cervical HPV infection. TCRdb keeps only in-frame clones here, not all; method: immunoSEQ multiplex PCR. In all, the sample yields 30,000 to 35,000 clones. The sample taken for sequencing was blood buffy coat. Every receptor here comes from a woman aged 18 to 75 with a cervical HPV16 infection that either progressed to CIN3+ or cleared (not recorded which).

The covered CDR3 bases are TGTGCCAGCTCACCACCGATGGCAACCCGCTATGGGGCCAACGTA. Translating gives CASSPPMATRYGANV. The whole CDR3 sequence reads CASSPPMATRYGANVLFF. The chain joins TRBV18 to TRBJ1-4; D perhaps matches TRBD1 (5 bases). The observed sequence ends 3 residues before the CDR3 terminus, with the missing tail filled in from the germline J gene. The germline V gene encodes CDR1 KGHSH and CDR2 LQKENI. The CDR3 is 18 residues long.

On this clone itself: The CDR3 is cut off 3 residues early in the read; its end comes from the germline J gene. This rearrangement joins TRBV5-1 to TRBJ1-4; possible D gene TRBD1, 5 bases. The CDR3 spans 14 residues. Per germline, CDR1 SGHRS and CDR2 YFSETQ. The CDR3 loop is CASSPDRAYSPLFF. The CDR3 bases that were read are TGCGCCAGCAGCCCAGACAGAGCTTATTCACCA.

About this clone itself: The read stops 3 residues short of the end of the CDR3; the missing end is completed from the germline J gene. This chain connects TRBV5-1 to TRBJ1-6; 10 bases match TRBD1. The CDR3 has 16 residues. Germline V gives CDR1 SGHRS, CDR2 YFSETQ. After removal of 3 bases from V and 10 bases from J, the junction contained 10 bases not matched to a gene. This CDR3 is CASSSGSRTGGSPLHF. The DNA read from the CDR3 is TGCGCCAGCAGCTCCGGAAGCCGGACAGGGGGATCACCC.

To note about this clone: The DNA ends 3 residues before the CDR3 does, and the rest of the CDR3 is filled in from the germline J gene. The chain uses TRBV20-1 and TRBJ1-4, with 9 bases lining up with TRBD1. CDR3 length: 14 residues. Germline CDR1 is DFQATT and CDR2 is SNEGSKA (reference sequence). V was pared by 3 bases and J by 3 bases, with 2 bases of the junction left unmatched. The CDR3 loop reads CSARYRGPNEKLFF. The sequenced part of the CDR3 DNA is TGCAGTGCTAGGTACAGGGGGCCTAATGAAAAA.

As for this clone: The read finishes 3 residues shy of the CDR3 end, and the germline J gene is used to complete it. This chain joins TRBV2 and TRBJ2-3; 11 bases are shared with TRBD2. The V gene end was trimmed by 0 bases and the J gene end by 5 bases; junction bases not matched to a gene: 7. Germline V gene lookup returns CDR1 SNHLY and CDR2 FYNNEI. This CDR3 has 17 residues. The CDR3 protein is CASSEAVAGGQGDTQYF. The CDR3 DNA, read in part, is TGTGCCAGCAGTGAAGCGGTAGCGGGGGGGCAAGGAGATACG.

About this clone itself: The read comes to an end 3 residues before the CDR3 does, leaving the germline J gene to fill in the end. The chain uses TRBV6-2 or TRBV6-3 and TRBJ2-2; TRBD2 matches at 12 bases. CDR3 size: 17 residues. From germline, CDR1 is MNHEY and CDR2 SVGEGT. V shed 5 bases, J shed 7 bases, and the junction held 11 bases outside the gene matches. CDR3: CASSQRLAGAQVGELFF. Partial CDR3 DNA: TGTGCCAGCAGTCAAAGACTAGCGGGAGCGCAGGTCGGGGAG.

Concerning this clone: The read ends 3 residues before the CDR3 terminus; that terminus is restored from the germline J gene. The chain couples TRBV5-1 to TRBJ2-1; 11 bases are a match to TRBD2. Trimming cost V 4 bases and J 5 bases; bases outside gene matches: 8. The CDR3 loop spans 16 amino acids. The germline gives CDR1 SGHRS, CDR2 YFSETQ. The covered CDR3 bases are TGCGCCAGCAGCCTAACCGGGACTAGCGGCGACAATGAG. Protein sequence: CASSLTGTSGDNE. The CDR3 reads in full as CASSLTGTSGDNEQFF.

As for this clone: The read finishes 3 residues shy of the CDR3 end, and the germline J gene is used to complete it. The J gene is TRBJ2-3, the V gene TRBV2; no clear D gene. Germline CDR1 SNHLY, CDR2 FYNNEI. CDR3 length equals 15 residues. Trimming stripped 4 bases from V and 1 base from J, with 12 bases between. The sequenced CDR3 bases are TGTGCCAGCAGTGTCCGGGTTCCAGGCACAGATACG. Protein: CASSVRVPGTDT. The complete CDR3 protein is CASSVRVPGTDTQYF.

A word on this clone: Coverage ceases 3 residues before the CDR3 finishes, and the germline J gene fills in the end. The chain has TRBV11-2 and TRBJ2-3; tentatively, D is TRBD1 (5 bases). Germline CDR1 and CDR2: SGHAT and FQNNGV. The CDR3 covers 15 residues. V gave up 0 bases and J gave up 6 bases, with 13 bases separating them. The covered CDR3 bases are TGTGCCAGCAGCTTAGAGGGGCGCCTCGTGGATACG. Residues: CASSLEGRLVDT. The complete CDR3 reads CASSLEGRLVDTQYF.

With regard to this clone: The CDR3 goes on 3 residues after the read ends, and that part is filled in from the germline J gene. This chain links TRBV5-1 with TRBJ1-3, with a weak D call TRBD1 (6 bases). This CDR3 contains 16 residues. Per the germline V gene, CDR1 is SGHRS and CDR2 is YFSETQ. V lost 5 bases, J lost 0 bases, and 15 bases lay in between. CDR3 residues: CASRSTGISSGNTIYF. CDR3 bases read: TGCGCCAGCAGATCAACAGGGATCAGCTCTGGAAACACC.

For this clone: The DNA ends 3 residues before the CDR3 does, and the rest of the CDR3 is filled in from the germline J gene. This rearrangement joins TRBV6-2 or TRBV6-3 to TRBJ1-2; tentatively, D is TRBD1 (6 bases). The CDR3 totals 11 residues. Per the germline V gene, CDR1 is MNHEY and CDR2 is SVGEGT. This chain's CDR3 is CASSSGHLYTF. CDR3 DNA (partial): TGTGCCAGCAGTTCGGGACACCTT.

As regards this clone: The read ends 3 residues early relative to the CDR3; the germline J gene fills the gap. V gene TRBV5-1 combines with J gene TRBJ2-2, with TRBD2 identical over 8 bases. The CDR3 contains 15 residues. CDR1 is SGHRS, CDR2 YFSETQ, per germline. V dropped 2 bases and J dropped 1; count of bases not matched to a gene: 1. CDR3 sequence: CASSLSGRNTGELFF. The CDR3 bases that were read are TGCGCCAGCAGCTTAAGCGGGAGGAACACCGGGGAG.

About this clone itself: The CDR3 end is not reached by the read, which stops 3 residues before it; the germline J gene fills it in. V usage is TRBV7-2 and J usage is TRBJ2-3; no definite D call. V lost 0 bases, J lost 1 base, and 11 bases lay in between. The CDR3 has 16 amino acids. The germline V gene encodes CDR1 SGHTA and CDR2 FQGNSA. The CDR3: CASSLAIPQGTDTQYF. The covered CDR3 bases are TGTGCCAGCAGCTTAGCCATCCCCCAGGGCACAGATACG.

Turning to this clone: The observed sequence ends 3 residues before the CDR3 terminus, with the missing tail filled in from the germline J gene. The chain couples TRBV14 to TRBJ2-3; TRBD1 is a possible D gene (7 bases). Germline CDR1 and CDR2: SGHDN and FVKESK. There are 15 residues in the CDR3. CDR3 region: CASSPGGTVKETQYF. CDR3 DNA, as far as it was read: TGTGCCAGCAGCCCCGGAGGGACAGTAAAAGAGACG.

A word on this clone: The read is 3 residues too short to cover the CDR3 end, so that end is filled in from the germline J gene. This rearrangement joins TRBV20-1 to TRBJ2-2; tentative D call: TRBD1 (6 bases). The CDR3 loop spans 17 amino acids. Germline V gene lookup returns CDR1 DFQATT and CDR2 SNEGSKA (reference sequence). The part of the CDR3 DNA that was read is TGCAGTGCTAGATCGCCGGGGACAAACGGCCCTAATTCACCG. Its protein is CSARSPGTNGPNSP. The entire CDR3 reads CSARSPGTNGPNSPLFF.

The CDR3 reads CASSLRQGNTGELFF. The sequenced part of the CDR3 DNA is TGCGCCAGCAGCTTGCGACAGGGGAACACCGGGGAG. V gene TRBV5-1 combines with J gene TRBJ2-2; 7 nucleotides line up with TRBD1. The CDR3 end is not reached by the read, which stops 3 residues before it; the germline J gene fills it in. This CDR3 comprises 15 residues. The V gene end was trimmed by 1 base and the J gene end by 1 base; junction bases not matched to a gene: 1. CDR1 and CDR2 from the germline V gene are SGHRS and YFSETQ. Variable domain in full (rest from reference TRBV5-1 and TRBJ2-2): KAGVTQTPRYLIKTRGQQVTLSCSPISGHRSVSWYQQTPGQGLQFLFEYFSETQRNKGNFPGRFSGRQFSNSRSEMNVSTLELGDSALYLCASSLRQGNTGELFFGEGSRLTVL.

As regards this clone: The read finishes 3 residues shy of the CDR3 end, and the germline J gene is used to complete it. The chain employs TRBV6-2 or TRBV6-3 and TRBJ2-7; D gene uncertain. Trimming left V 5 bases short and J 4 bases short, with 6 bases between. The CDR3 is 11 amino acids. Germline assignment: CDR1 MNHEY and CDR2 SVGEGT. The CDR3 is CASSNLYEQYF. The covered CDR3 bases are TGTGCCAGCAGTAACTTATACGAG.

As for this clone: The read gets to within 3 residues of the CDR3 end, and the germline J gene fills in the rest. This chain uses TRBV7-9 with TRBJ2-2; possible D gene TRBD1, 5 bases. Germline V gene lookup returns CDR1 SEHNR and CDR2 FQNEAQ (reference sequence). The CDR3 runs 14 residues. CDR3 loop: CASSKGQGYEKLFF. Incomplete CDR3 DNA: TGTGCCAGCAGCAAGGGGCAGGGTTACGAAAAG.

On this clone itself: The read gets to within 3 residues of the CDR3 end, and the germline J gene fills in the rest. The chain has TRBV6-2 or TRBV6-3 and TRBJ2-5; 12 bases line up with TRBD2. The CDR3 sequence is 16 residues long. Germline-derived CDR1 and CDR2 are MNHEY and SVGEGT. J was trimmed by 2 bases and V by 5 bases; bases with no gene match: 6. Incomplete CDR3 DNA: TGTGCCAGCAGTCTCGGGACTAGCGGGTCACAAGAGACC. Translated, it gives CASSLGTSGSQET. In full, the CDR3 is CASSLGTSGSQETQYF.

Worth noting for this clone: The sequenced fragment ends 3 residues before the CDR3 boundary, so the rest is inferred from the germline J gene. The V gene is TRBV5-4, the J gene TRBJ2-1, with D possibly TRBD2 on 5 matching bases. The CDR3 is 15 residues long. Trimming took 0 bases from V and 6 from J, leaving 13 bases between them. Germline V gene sequence: CDR1 SGHNT, CDR2 YYREEE (reference sequence). The part of the CDR3 DNA that was read is TGTGCCAGCAGCTTGGGTAGCGCCGCGATCAATGAG. As protein: CASSLGSAAINE. The full CDR3 reads CASSLGSAAINEQFF. The full variable domain, in which reference TRBV5-4 and TRBJ2-1 provide the parts outside the CDR3, is ETGVTQSPTHLIKTRGQQVTLRCSSQSGHNTVSWYQQALGQGPQFIFQYYREEENGRGNFPPRFSGLQFPNYSSELNVNALELDDSALYLCASSLGSAAINEQFFGPGTRLTVL.

About this clone itself: Read data end 3 residues before the CDR3 end; the end is taken from the germline J gene. The same CDR3 also results from other DNA sequences found in this sample. The V and J genes are TRBV18 and TRBJ1-3; TRBD1 might be the D (5 bases). The germline CDR1 and CDR2 sequences are KGHSH and LQKENI. Trimming took 3 bases from V and 0 from J, leaving 9 bases between them. This CDR3 region has 15 residues. CDR3 region: CASSPGGFSGNTIYF. CDR3 bases read: TGTGCCAGCTCACCCGGGGGGTTCTCTGGAAACACC.

A remark on this clone: The read terminates 3 residues ahead of where the CDR3 ends, so the germline J gene completes it. The V and J genes are TRBV23-1 and TRBJ1-1; TRBD1 agrees at 9 bases. TRBV23-1 is given ORF status, its function remaining uncertain. The CDR3 has 15 residues. V gave up 3 bases and J gave up 3 bases; unmatched junction bases: 5. The DNA read from the CDR3 is TGCGCCAGCAGTCAGTATAGGGACAGGGACACTGAA. Translation gives CASSQYRDRDTE. The whole CDR3 protein is CASSQYRDRDTEAFF.

With regard to this clone: Coverage ceases 3 residues before the CDR3 finishes, and the germline J gene fills in the end. V is TRBV2 and J is TRBJ2-7; D remains unclear. The CDR3 covers 13 residues. V was cut by 8 bases and J by 3 bases, with 14 bases left in between. Germline assignment: CDR1 SNHLY and CDR2 FYNNEI. The CDR3 sequence is CASGLGHLYEQYF. The covered CDR3 bases are TGTGCCAGCGGCTTGGGCCACCTCTACGAG.